The entry that follows covers one T cell receptor (beta chain) sequence. V shed 0 bases and J shed 3 bases, with 5 bases lying between them. This CDR3 spans 13 amino acids. Germline values: CDR1 SGHTA, CDR2 FQGTGA. These data come from a study of siplizumab effects on memory and regulatory T cells. TCRdb's table, derived via immunoSEQ multiplex PCR, lists solely in-frame clones and lacks some. The table includes 95,000 to 130,000 clones, roughly 94% detected once. The sequence came from a human donor in good health. Sequencing was carried out using non-Treg CD4+ T cells sorted from blood. This chain uses TRBV7-3 with TRBJ2-5; no clear D gene. The CDR3 here is CASSLTQEETQYF. The DNA for the CDR3 is TGTGCCAGCAGCTTAACTCAGGAAGAGACCCAGTACTTC.